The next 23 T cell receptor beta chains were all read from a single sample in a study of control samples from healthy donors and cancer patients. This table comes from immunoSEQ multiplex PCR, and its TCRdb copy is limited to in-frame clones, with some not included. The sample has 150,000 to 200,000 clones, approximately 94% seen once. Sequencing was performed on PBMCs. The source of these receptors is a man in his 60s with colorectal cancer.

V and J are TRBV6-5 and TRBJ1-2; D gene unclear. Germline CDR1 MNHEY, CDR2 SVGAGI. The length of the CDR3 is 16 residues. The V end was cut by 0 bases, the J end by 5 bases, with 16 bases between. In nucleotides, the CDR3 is TGTGCCAGCAGTTACTCCGGTGGAGGGTGGGCGTATGGCTACACCTTC. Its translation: CASSYSGGGWAYGYTF.

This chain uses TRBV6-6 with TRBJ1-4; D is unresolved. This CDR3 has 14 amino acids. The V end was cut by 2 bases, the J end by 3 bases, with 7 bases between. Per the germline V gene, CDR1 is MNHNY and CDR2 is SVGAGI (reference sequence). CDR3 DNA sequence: TGTGCCAGCAGTTACCCAGGACCTAATGAAAAACTGTTTTTT. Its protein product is CASSYPGPNEKLFF.

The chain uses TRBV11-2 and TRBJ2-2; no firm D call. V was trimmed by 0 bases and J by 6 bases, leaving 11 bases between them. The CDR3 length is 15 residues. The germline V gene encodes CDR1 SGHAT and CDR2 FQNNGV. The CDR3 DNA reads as TGTGCCAGCAGCTTAGATCCCGGGTACGCCGGGGAGCTGTTTTTT. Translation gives CASSLDPGYAGELFF.

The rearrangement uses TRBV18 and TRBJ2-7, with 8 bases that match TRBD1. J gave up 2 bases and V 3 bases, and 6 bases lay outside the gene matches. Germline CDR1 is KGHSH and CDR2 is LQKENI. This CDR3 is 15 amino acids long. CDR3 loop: CASSPGTGTTYEQYF. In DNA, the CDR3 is TGTGCCAGCTCACCCGGGACAGGAACTACCTACGAGCAGTACTTC. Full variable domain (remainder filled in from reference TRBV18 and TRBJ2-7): NAGVMQNPRHLVRRRGQEARLRCSPMKGHSHVYWYRQLPEEGLKFMVYLQKENIIDESGMPKERFSAEFPKEGPSILRIQQVVRGDSAAYFCASSPGTGTTYEQYFGPGTRLTVT.

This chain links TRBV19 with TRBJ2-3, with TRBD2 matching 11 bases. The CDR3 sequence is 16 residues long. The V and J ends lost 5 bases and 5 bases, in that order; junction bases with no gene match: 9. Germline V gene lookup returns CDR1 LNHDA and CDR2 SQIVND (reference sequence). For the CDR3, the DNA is TGTGCCAGTAGTGGGGTAGCGGGGGGGCCGATAGATACGCAGTATTTT. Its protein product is CASSGVAGGPIDTQYF.

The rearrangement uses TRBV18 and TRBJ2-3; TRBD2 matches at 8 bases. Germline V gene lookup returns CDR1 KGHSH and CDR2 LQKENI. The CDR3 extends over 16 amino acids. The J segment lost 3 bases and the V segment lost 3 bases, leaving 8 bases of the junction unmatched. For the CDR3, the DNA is TGTGCCAGCTCACCTGGCACCAGCGGGAGTACAGATACGCAGTATTTT. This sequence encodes CASSPGTSGSTDTQYF.

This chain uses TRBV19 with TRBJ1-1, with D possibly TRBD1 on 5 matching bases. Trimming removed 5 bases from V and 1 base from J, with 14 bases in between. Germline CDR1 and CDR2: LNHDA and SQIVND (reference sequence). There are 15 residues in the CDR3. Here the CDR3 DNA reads TGTGCCAGTAGTCCGATCTCCGGGGGGAACACTGAAGCTTTCTTT. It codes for CASSPISGGNTEAFF.

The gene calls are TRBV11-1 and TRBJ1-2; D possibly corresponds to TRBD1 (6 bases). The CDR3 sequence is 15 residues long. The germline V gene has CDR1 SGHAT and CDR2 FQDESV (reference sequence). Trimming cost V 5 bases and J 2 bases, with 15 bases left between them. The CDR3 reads CASSRRSGQNYGYTF. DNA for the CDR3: TGTGCCAGCAGCCGACGAAGCGGACAGAACTATGGCTACACCTTC.

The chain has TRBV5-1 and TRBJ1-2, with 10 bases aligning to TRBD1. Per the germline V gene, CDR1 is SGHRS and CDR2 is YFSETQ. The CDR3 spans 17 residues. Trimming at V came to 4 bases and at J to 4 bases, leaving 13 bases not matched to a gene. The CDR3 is CASSKERKGQGTYGYTF. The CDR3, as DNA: TGCGCCAGCAGCAAAGAAAGAAAGGGACAGGGGACCTATGGCTACACCTTC.

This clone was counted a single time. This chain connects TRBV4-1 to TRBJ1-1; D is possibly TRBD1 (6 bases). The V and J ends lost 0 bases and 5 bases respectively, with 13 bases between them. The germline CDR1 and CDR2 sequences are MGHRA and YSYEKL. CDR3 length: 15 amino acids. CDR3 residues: CASSQEWGARTEAFF. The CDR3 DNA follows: TGCGCCAGCAGCCAAGAATGGGGGGCGCGGACTGAAGCTTTCTTT.

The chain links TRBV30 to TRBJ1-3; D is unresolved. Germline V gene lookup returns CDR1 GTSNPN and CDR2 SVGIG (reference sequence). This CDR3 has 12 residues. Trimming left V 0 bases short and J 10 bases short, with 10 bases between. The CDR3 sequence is CAWSVSEVTIYF. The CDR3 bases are TGTGCCTGGAGTGTATCGGAAGTTACCATATATTTT.

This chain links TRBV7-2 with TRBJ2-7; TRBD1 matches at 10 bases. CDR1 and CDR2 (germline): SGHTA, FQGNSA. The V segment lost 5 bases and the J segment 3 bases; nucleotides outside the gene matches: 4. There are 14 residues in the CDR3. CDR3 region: CASSIGTGDYEQYF. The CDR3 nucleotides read TGTGCCAGCAGCATCGGGACAGGGGACTACGAGCAGTACTTC.

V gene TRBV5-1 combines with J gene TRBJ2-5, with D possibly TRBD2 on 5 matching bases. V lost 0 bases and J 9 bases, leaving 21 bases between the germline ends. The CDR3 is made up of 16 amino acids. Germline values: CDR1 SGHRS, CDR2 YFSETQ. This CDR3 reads CASSLAGGQVTASQYF. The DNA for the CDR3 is TGCGCCAGCAGCTTGGCCGGCGGGCAGGTCACCGCGTCCCAGTACTTC. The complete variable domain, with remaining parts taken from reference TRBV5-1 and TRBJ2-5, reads KAGVTQTPRYLIKTRGQQVTLSCSPISGHRSVSWYQQTPGQGLQFLFEYFSETQRNKGNFPGRFSGRQFSNSRSEMNVSTLELGDSALYLCASSLAGGQVTASQYFGPGTRLLVL.

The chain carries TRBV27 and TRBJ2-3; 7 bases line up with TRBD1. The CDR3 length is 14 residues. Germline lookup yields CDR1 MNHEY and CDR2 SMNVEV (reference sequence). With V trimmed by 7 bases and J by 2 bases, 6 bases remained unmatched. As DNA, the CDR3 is TGTGCCAGCACTACGGGACAGTTCACAGATACGCAGTATTTT. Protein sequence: CASTTGQFTDTQYF.

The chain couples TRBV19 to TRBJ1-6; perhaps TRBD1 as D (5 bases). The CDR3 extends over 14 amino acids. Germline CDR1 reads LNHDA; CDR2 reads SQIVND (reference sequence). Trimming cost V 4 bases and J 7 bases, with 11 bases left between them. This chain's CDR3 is CASSTKGLNSPLHF. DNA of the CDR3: TGTGCCAGTAGTACTAAGGGGTTGAATTCACCCCTCCACTTT.

The CDR3 nucleotides are TGTGCCAGTAGTTACAGGGGCGGTGGCTACACCTTC. It is translated as CASSYRGGGYTF. The chain uses TRBV19 and TRBJ1-2; 7 bases are shared with TRBD1. V gave up 5 bases and J gave up 7 bases; unmatched junction bases: 4. CDR1 and CDR2 (germline): LNHDA, SQIVND (reference sequence). This CDR3 comprises 12 residues.

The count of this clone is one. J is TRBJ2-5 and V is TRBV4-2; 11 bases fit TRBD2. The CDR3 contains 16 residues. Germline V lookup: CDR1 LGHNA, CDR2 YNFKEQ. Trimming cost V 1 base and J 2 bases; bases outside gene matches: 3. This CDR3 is CASSQVSGGVQETQYF. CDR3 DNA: TGTGCCAGCAGCCAAGTTAGCGGGGGGGTACAAGAGACCCAGTACTTC.

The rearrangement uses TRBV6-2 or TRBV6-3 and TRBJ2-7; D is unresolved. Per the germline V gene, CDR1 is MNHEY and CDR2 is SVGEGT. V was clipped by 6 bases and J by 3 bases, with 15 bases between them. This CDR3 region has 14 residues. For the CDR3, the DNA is TGTGCCAGCAGCACCCAACCCGTAGACTACGAGCAGTACTTC. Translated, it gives CASSTQPVDYEQYF.

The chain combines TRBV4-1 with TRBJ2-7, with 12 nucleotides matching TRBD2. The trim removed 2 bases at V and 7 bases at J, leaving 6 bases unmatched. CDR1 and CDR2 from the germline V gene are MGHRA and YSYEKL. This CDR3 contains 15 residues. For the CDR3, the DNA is TGCGCCAGCAGCCAAACATGGACTAGCGGGGTTGAGCAGTACTTC. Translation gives CASSQTWTSGVEQYF.

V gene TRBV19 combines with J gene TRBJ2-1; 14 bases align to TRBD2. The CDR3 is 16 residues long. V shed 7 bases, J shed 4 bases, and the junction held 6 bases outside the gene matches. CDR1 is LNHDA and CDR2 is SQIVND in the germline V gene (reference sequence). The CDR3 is CASTLGLAGEYNEQFF. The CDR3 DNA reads TGTGCCAGTACCCTGGGACTAGCGGGGGAATACAATGAGCAGTTCTTC. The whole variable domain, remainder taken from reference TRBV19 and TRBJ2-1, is DGGITQSPKYLFRKEGQNVTLSCEQNLNHDAMYWYRQDPGQGLRLIYYSQIVNDFQKGDIAEGYSVSREKKESFPLTVTSAQKNPTAFYLCASTLGLAGEYNEQFFGPGTRLTVL.

The CDR3 protein is CALHAGPEKLFF. In DNA form, the CDR3 reads TGTGCCCTGCACGCAGGGCCTGAAAAACTGTTTTTT. The chain carries TRBV30 and TRBJ1-4; perhaps TRBD1 as D (5 bases). The CDR3 loop spans 12 amino acids. Germline V gene lookup returns CDR1 GTSNPN and CDR2 SVGIG (reference sequence). V lost 8 bases to trimming and J lost 7 bases, with 14 bases between them.

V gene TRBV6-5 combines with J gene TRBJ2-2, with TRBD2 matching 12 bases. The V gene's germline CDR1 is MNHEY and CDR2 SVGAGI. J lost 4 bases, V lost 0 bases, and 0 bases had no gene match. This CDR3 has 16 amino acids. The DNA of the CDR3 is TGTGCCAGCAGTTACTCGACTAGCGGGGGCACCGGGGAGCTGTTTTTT. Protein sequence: CASSYSTSGGTGELFF.

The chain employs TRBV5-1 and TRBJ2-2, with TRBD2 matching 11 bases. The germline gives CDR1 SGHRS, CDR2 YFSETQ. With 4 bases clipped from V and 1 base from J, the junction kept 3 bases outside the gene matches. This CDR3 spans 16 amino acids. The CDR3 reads CASSKLAGVNTGELFF. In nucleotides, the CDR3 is TGCGCCAGCAGCAAACTAGCGGGGGTGAACACCGGGGAGCTGTTTTTT.